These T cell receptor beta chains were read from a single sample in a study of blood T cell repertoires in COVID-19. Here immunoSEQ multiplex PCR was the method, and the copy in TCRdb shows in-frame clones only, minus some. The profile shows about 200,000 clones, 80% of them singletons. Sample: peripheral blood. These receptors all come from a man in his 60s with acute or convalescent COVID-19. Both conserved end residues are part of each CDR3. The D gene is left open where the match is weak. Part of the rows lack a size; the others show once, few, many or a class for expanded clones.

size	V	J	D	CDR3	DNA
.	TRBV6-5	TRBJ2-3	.	CASQERSDTQYF	TGTGCCAGCCAAGAGAGGTCCGATACGCAGTATTTT
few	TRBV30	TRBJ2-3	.	CAWSSYTQYF	TGTGCCTGGAGTTCCTATACGCAGTATTTT
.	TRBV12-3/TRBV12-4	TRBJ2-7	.	CASSLVYEQYF	TGTGCCAGCAGTTTAGTATACGAGCAGTACTTC
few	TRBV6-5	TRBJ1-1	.	CASSHRDTEAFF	TGTGCCAGCAGTCACAGGGACACTGAAGCTTTCTTT
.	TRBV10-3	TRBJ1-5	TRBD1	CAISERKGGGQPQHF	TGTGCCATCAGTGAGCGGAAAGGGGGCGGTCAGCCCCAGCATTTT
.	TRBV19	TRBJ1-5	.	CASSIVGRDGNQPQHF	TGTGCCAGTAGTATAGTGGGGAGGGATGGCAATCAGCCCCAGCATTTT
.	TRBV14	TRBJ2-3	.	CASSQGGGDTQYF	TGTGCCAGCAGCCAAGGCGGTGGAGATACGCAGTATTTT
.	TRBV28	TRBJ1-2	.	CASSPGINYGYTF	TGTGCCAGCAGCCCCGGGATAAACTATGGCTACACCTTC
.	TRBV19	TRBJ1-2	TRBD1	CASTLTGGPYGYTF	TGTGCCAGTACCTTAACAGGGGGGCCCTATGGCTACACCTTC
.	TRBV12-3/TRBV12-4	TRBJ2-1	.	CGTAKYNEQFF	TGTGGGACTGCCAAATACAATGAGCAGTTCTTC
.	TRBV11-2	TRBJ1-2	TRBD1	CASSFTGEYGYTF	TGTGCCAGCAGCTTTACAGGGGAGTATGGCTACACCTTC
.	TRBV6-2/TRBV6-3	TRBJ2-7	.	CASSYSSRQRVSDEQYF	TGTGCCAGCAGTTACTCGAGTAGACAGCGGGTTTCGGACGAGCAGTACTTC
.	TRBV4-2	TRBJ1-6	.	CASSQDPTAQNSPLHF	TGTGCCAGCAGCCAAGACCCGACAGCTCAAAATTCACCCCTCCACTTT
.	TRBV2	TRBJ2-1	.	CASSDIGVGAYNEQFF	TGTGCCAGCAGTGATATCGGCGTGGGGGCTTACAATGAGCAGTTCTTC
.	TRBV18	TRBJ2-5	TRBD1	CASSPPWRTGVETQYF	TGTGCCAGCTCACCCCCGTGGCGGACAGGGGTTGAGACCCAGTACTTC
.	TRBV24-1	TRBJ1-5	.	CATSDRQNQPQHF	TGTGCCACCAGTGATCGACAAAATCAGCCCCAGCATTTT
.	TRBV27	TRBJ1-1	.	CASSLGLLQLTEAFF	TGTGCCAGCAGTTTAGGTTTGTTACAGCTCACTGAAGCTTTCTTT
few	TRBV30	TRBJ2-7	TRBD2	CAWSRTSGIYEQYF	TGTGCCTGGAGTCGCACTAGCGGTATCTACGAGCAGTACTTC
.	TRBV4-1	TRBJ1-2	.	CASSQGRGISYGYTF	TGCGCCAGCAGCCAAGGTCGGGGGATCTCCTATGGCTACACCTTC
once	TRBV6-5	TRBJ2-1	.	CASGGRTTLEQFF	TGTGCCAGCGGAGGTAGAACAACCCTCGAGCAGTTCTTC
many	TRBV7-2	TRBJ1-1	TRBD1	CASSFRGRRDTEAFF	TGTGCCAGCAGCTTCAGGGGGCGGCGGGATACTGAAGCTTTCTTT
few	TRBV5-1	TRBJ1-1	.	CASSSVDSRVNTEAFF	TGCGCCAGCAGCTCAGTAGACAGTAGGGTGAACACTGAAGCTTTCTTT
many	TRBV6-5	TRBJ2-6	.	CASSGSGANVLTF	TGTGCCAGCTCGGGCTCTGGGGCCAACGTCCTGACTTTC